These T cell receptor beta chains were read from a single sample in a study of chemoradiotherapy in HPV16-positive cancers. Assay used: immunoSEQ multiplex PCR; TCRdb lists only in-frame clones, some missing. Among 20,000 to 25,000 clones listed, 80% to 90% were seen once. The sequences come from blood, collected from a patient who underwent chemoradiotherapy. The receptors stem from a human donor with HPV-associated anogenital cancer. Both conserved end residues are part of each CDR3. The order of the fields is J gene, V gene, D gene, clone size, CDR3 DNA, CDR3 protein. A D gene is named only where the DNA matches it firmly. Rows give clone size only sometimes, using once, few, many, or a class for an expanded clone.

j_call: TRBJ1-1; v_call: TRBV7-2; d_call: TRBD1; clone_size: NA; cdr3_nt: TGTGCCAGCAGCTTACGGACAGGGGGAGCTTTCTTT; cdr3_aa: CASSLRTGGAFF
j_call: TRBJ2-7; v_call: TRBV7-2; d_call: NA; clone_size: NA; cdr3_nt: TGTGCCAGCAGCTTCAGTGGGGGGAGTTGCGAGCAGTACTTC; cdr3_aa: CASSFSGGSCEQYF
j_call: TRBJ1-3; v_call: TRBV6-6; d_call: NA; clone_size: NA; cdr3_nt: TGTGCCAGCGCCCGTTCTGGAAACACCATATATTTT; cdr3_aa: CASARSGNTIYF
j_call: TRBJ2-1; v_call: TRBV7-9; d_call: NA; clone_size: NA; cdr3_nt: TGTGCCAGCAGCCACAGGGTCCTCTCCTACAATGAGCAGTTCTTC; cdr3_aa: CASSHRVLSYNEQFF
j_call: TRBJ2-1; v_call: TRBV15; d_call: NA; clone_size: NA; cdr3_nt: TGTGCCACCAGCTTAAGGACAGCGCTCTACAATGAGCAGTTCTTC; cdr3_aa: CATSLRTALYNEQFF
j_call: TRBJ1-5; v_call: TRBV5-1; d_call: NA; clone_size: NA; cdr3_nt: TGCGCCAGCAAGGCAGCAGCAAATCAGCCCCAGCATTTT; cdr3_aa: CASKAAANQPQHF
j_call: TRBJ2-1; v_call: TRBV5-1; d_call: TRBD2; clone_size: NA; cdr3_nt: TGCGCCAGCAGCTTGGTAGCGGCTAGCGGAACCAATGAGCAGTTCTTC; cdr3_aa: CASSLVAASGTNEQFF
j_call: TRBJ1-5; v_call: TRBV19; d_call: TRBD1; clone_size: once; cdr3_nt: TGTGCCACCACCGAGAAGGGACAGGGAAGATATAGCAATCAGCCCCAGCATTTT; cdr3_aa: CATTEKGQGRYSNQPQHF
j_call: TRBJ2-5; v_call: TRBV5-1; d_call: NA; clone_size: NA; cdr3_nt: TGCGCCAGCAACGGGGACCTCCAAGAGACCCAGTACTTC; cdr3_aa: CASNGDLQETQYF
j_call: TRBJ1-5; v_call: TRBV2; d_call: NA; clone_size: NA; cdr3_nt: TGTGCCAGCAGTGAAAGGTCAGGGTTTAGTAGCAATCAGCCCCAGCATTTT; cdr3_aa: CASSERSGFSSNQPQHF
j_call: TRBJ2-7; v_call: TRBV5-1; d_call: TRBD1; clone_size: NA; cdr3_nt: TGCGCCAGCAGCTTACAGGGGGCGTGGGAGCAGTACTTC; cdr3_aa: CASSLQGAWEQYF
j_call: TRBJ1-4; v_call: TRBV5-8; d_call: TRBD1; clone_size: NA; cdr3_nt: TGTGCCAGCAGCCAGGGGGACACGACTAATGAAAAACTGTTTTTT; cdr3_aa: CASSQGDTTNEKLFF
j_call: TRBJ1-1; v_call: TRBV19; d_call: NA; clone_size: few; cdr3_nt: TGTGCCAGTAGTTGGGTGAACACTGAAGCTTTCTTT; cdr3_aa: CASSWVNTEAFF
j_call: TRBJ1-1; v_call: TRBV11-1; d_call: TRBD1; clone_size: NA; cdr3_nt: TGTGCCAGCAGCTTCGGGACAGGGCAGGGGAACACTGAAGCTTTCTTT; cdr3_aa: CASSFGTGQGNTEAFF
j_call: TRBJ2-3; v_call: TRBV9; d_call: TRBD2; clone_size: NA; cdr3_nt: TGTGCCAGCAGCGTAGTTAGCGGGGGAAACACAGATACGCAGTATTTT; cdr3_aa: CASSVVSGGNTDTQYF
j_call: TRBJ2-3; v_call: TRBV5-1; d_call: NA; clone_size: NA; cdr3_nt: TGCGCCAGCAGCTCGGGACTGGAAACAGATACGCAGTATTTT; cdr3_aa: CASSSGLETDTQYF
j_call: TRBJ2-5; v_call: TRBV6-6; d_call: NA; clone_size: NA; cdr3_nt: TGTGCCAGCAGTTACTCTAGCCGGGGGGCGGAGACCCAGTACTTC; cdr3_aa: CASSYSSRGAETQYF
j_call: TRBJ1-4; v_call: TRBV5-6; d_call: NA; clone_size: NA; cdr3_nt: TGTGCCAGCAGCCGTCCAGAGGGCGAAAAACTGTTTTTT; cdr3_aa: CASSRPEGEKLFF
j_call: TRBJ2-3; v_call: TRBV2; d_call: NA; clone_size: NA; cdr3_nt: TGTGCCAGCAGTGCGAGTGGACTTAACACAGATACGCAGTATTTT; cdr3_aa: CASSASGLNTDTQYF
j_call: TRBJ2-5; v_call: TRBV14; d_call: NA; clone_size: NA; cdr3_nt: TGTGCCAGCAGCCAAGGATCGTCTTTAGTGAGAGAGACCCAGTACTTC; cdr3_aa: CASSQGSSLVRETQYF
j_call: TRBJ2-2; v_call: TRBV29-1; d_call: TRBD1; clone_size: NA; cdr3_nt: TGCAGCGCGATTGGGCAGGGGGTAAACGGGGAGCTGTTTTTT; cdr3_aa: CSAIGQGVNGELFF
j_call: TRBJ1-1; v_call: TRBV10-3; d_call: NA; clone_size: NA; cdr3_nt: TGTGCCATCAGTGAGTCCAGGTCCGCAGGAGCTTTCTTT; cdr3_aa: CAISESRSAGAFF
j_call: TRBJ1-1; v_call: TRBV25-1; d_call: NA; clone_size: NA; cdr3_nt: TGTGCCAGCCGGAGGATGAACACTGAAGCTTTCTTT; cdr3_aa: CASRRMNTEAFF
j_call: TRBJ1-2; v_call: TRBV4-1; d_call: TRBD1; clone_size: NA; cdr3_nt: TGCGCCAGCAGCCAAGATCGGGCAGGGGGCAGGATTAACTATGGCTACACCTTC; cdr3_aa: CASSQDRAGGRINYGYTF
j_call: TRBJ2-3; v_call: TRBV18; d_call: TRBD2; clone_size: NA; cdr3_nt: TGTGCCAGCTCGCGACAACAGGGACGACTAGCGGGCGATACGCAGTATTTT; cdr3_aa: CASSRQQGRLAGDTQYF
j_call: TRBJ1-5; v_call: TRBV7-2; d_call: NA; clone_size: NA; cdr3_nt: TGTGCCAGCAGCTTGTTAGGCCTTGGCCAGCCCCAGCATTTT; cdr3_aa: CASSLLGLGQPQHF
j_call: TRBJ2-3; v_call: TRBV29-1; d_call: NA; clone_size: NA; cdr3_nt: TGCAGCGTTGAAGTTGTCACGCTCCCAGATACGCAGTATTTT; cdr3_aa: CSVEVVTLPDTQYF
j_call: TRBJ1-2; v_call: TRBV19; d_call: TRBD1; clone_size: NA; cdr3_nt: TGTGCCAGTAGAAATCCGATCGGACAGGGAGGCTATGGCTACACCTTC; cdr3_aa: CASRNPIGQGGYGYTF
j_call: TRBJ2-2; v_call: TRBV7-2; d_call: NA; clone_size: NA; cdr3_nt: TGTGCCAGCACCGCAGAGAACAGGCTAACCGGGGAGCTGTTTTTT; cdr3_aa: CASTAENRLTGELFF
j_call: TRBJ2-1; v_call: TRBV25-1; d_call: NA; clone_size: few; cdr3_nt: TGTGCCAGCAGTGACTCGGGGATCTATCAGTTCTTC; cdr3_aa: CASSDSGIYQFF
j_call: TRBJ2-3; v_call: TRBV4-1; d_call: TRBD1; clone_size: NA; cdr3_nt: TGCGCCAGCAGCCAAGAATTTGGGCAGGGGGCGTTCACAGATACGCAGTATTTT; cdr3_aa: CASSQEFGQGAFTDTQYF
j_call: TRBJ1-1; v_call: TRBV5-5; d_call: NA; clone_size: NA; cdr3_nt: TGTGCCAGCAGCCGCGCCCGGGGGGGGCTGGGGAACACTGAAGCTTTCTTT; cdr3_aa: CASSRARGGLGNTEAFF
j_call: TRBJ1-2; v_call: TRBV7-9; d_call: TRBD1; clone_size: NA; cdr3_nt: TGTGCCAGCAGCCCCTCGGGACAGTGGAACTATGGCTACACCTTC; cdr3_aa: CASSPSGQWNYGYTF
j_call: TRBJ2-1; v_call: TRBV19; d_call: TRBD1; clone_size: NA; cdr3_nt: TGTGCCAGTAGCTCAGGGGGCGCCGGATACAATGAGCAGTTCTTC; cdr3_aa: CASSSGGAGYNEQFF
j_call: TRBJ1-5; v_call: TRBV7-4; d_call: NA; clone_size: NA; cdr3_nt: TGTGCCAGCACCCCATCCTATAGCAATCAGCCCCAGCATTTT; cdr3_aa: CASTPSYSNQPQHF
j_call: TRBJ2-3; v_call: TRBV6-6; d_call: NA; clone_size: NA; cdr3_nt: TGTGCCAGCAGTGGGCAGGCAGATACGCAGTATTTT; cdr3_aa: CASSGQADTQYF
j_call: TRBJ2-2; v_call: TRBV6-4; d_call: TRBD2; clone_size: NA; cdr3_nt: TGTGCCAGCAGTGACTCGGCGGGGGGGCCCGGGGAGCTGTTTTTT; cdr3_aa: CASSDSAGGPGELFF
j_call: TRBJ2-1; v_call: TRBV19; d_call: TRBD2; clone_size: NA; cdr3_nt: TGTGCCAGTAGTATATCTAGCGGGGGAGGTGGCTCCTACAATGAGCAGTTCTTC; cdr3_aa: CASSISSGGGGSYNEQFF
j_call: TRBJ1-1; v_call: TRBV15; d_call: TRBD1; clone_size: once; cdr3_nt: TGTGCCACCAGCAGACCGACAGGGCGGGGGCTTGAAGCTTTCTTT; cdr3_aa: CATSRPTGRGLEAFF
j_call: TRBJ1-1; v_call: TRBV19; d_call: NA; clone_size: NA; cdr3_nt: TGTGCCAGTAGTATTGCCAGGGTGGGAACTGAAGCTTTCTTT; cdr3_aa: CASSIARVGTEAFF
j_call: TRBJ1-3; v_call: TRBV7-8; d_call: NA; clone_size: once; cdr3_nt: TGTGCCAGCAGCTTAGGTTTAGGCTCTGGAAACACCATATATTTT; cdr3_aa: CASSLGLGSGNTIYF
j_call: TRBJ1-5; v_call: TRBV19; d_call: TRBD1; clone_size: once; cdr3_nt: TGTGCCAGTAGAGGAAATCAGGGGGGCAATCAGCCCCAGCATTTT; cdr3_aa: CASRGNQGGNQPQHF
j_call: TRBJ1-2; v_call: TRBV18; d_call: TRBD1; clone_size: NA; cdr3_nt: TGTGCCAGCTCACCCGGGACAGGGTTAGGCTACACCTTC; cdr3_aa: CASSPGTGLGYTF
j_call: TRBJ2-5; v_call: TRBV5-5; d_call: NA; clone_size: NA; cdr3_nt: TGTGCCAGCAGCTTGTGGGACTCTCTGAGGACCCAGTACTTC; cdr3_aa: CASSLWDSLRTQYF
j_call: TRBJ2-3; v_call: TRBV9; d_call: TRBD1; clone_size: NA; cdr3_nt: TGTGCCAGCAGCCCCGGGACAGGGTGGGCAGATACGCAGTATTTT; cdr3_aa: CASSPGTGWADTQYF
j_call: TRBJ1-2; v_call: TRBV28; d_call: NA; clone_size: NA; cdr3_nt: TGTGCCAGCAGTTACGGACGCGGGTATGGCTACACCTTC; cdr3_aa: CASSYGRGYGYTF
j_call: TRBJ1-2; v_call: TRBV21-1; d_call: NA; clone_size: once; cdr3_nt: TGTGCCAGCAGCATAACAGGGGCAACTAACTATGGCTACACCTTC; cdr3_aa: CASSITGATNYGYTF
j_call: TRBJ2-1; v_call: TRBV7-2; d_call: TRBD2; clone_size: NA; cdr3_nt: TGTGCCAGCAGCTTTGAGACACTCGGGACTAGCGTACACCACAATGAGCAGTTCTTC; cdr3_aa: CASSFETLGTSVHHNEQFF
j_call: TRBJ2-2; v_call: TRBV19; d_call: NA; clone_size: NA; cdr3_nt: TGTGCCAGTACCACCCCGGAAGGGGTCGGGGAGCTGTTTTTT; cdr3_aa: CASTTPEGVGELFF
j_call: TRBJ2-2; v_call: TRBV5-1; d_call: NA; clone_size: NA; cdr3_nt: TGCGCCAGCACCCTTAACACCGGGGAGCTGTTTTTT; cdr3_aa: CASTLNTGELFF
j_call: TRBJ2-1; v_call: TRBV5-1; d_call: TRBD2; clone_size: NA; cdr3_nt: TGCGCCAGCAGCTTACGAGCGGGGGGCCTTAGTGAGCAGTTCTTC; cdr3_aa: CASSLRAGGLSEQFF
j_call: TRBJ2-7; v_call: TRBV28; d_call: NA; clone_size: NA; cdr3_nt: TGTGCCAGCAGTTTATTGGTGTTCAAGGGGGGGTCCTACGAGCAGTACTTC; cdr3_aa: CASSLLVFKGGSYEQYF
j_call: TRBJ1-3; v_call: TRBV7-9; d_call: NA; clone_size: NA; cdr3_nt: TGTGCCAGCGGACGGACAGACTCTGGAAACACCATATATTTT; cdr3_aa: CASGRTDSGNTIYF
j_call: TRBJ2-7; v_call: TRBV7-9; d_call: TRBD1; clone_size: NA; cdr3_nt: TGTGCCAGCAGCTTAGGGCCGGGACAGGGGGCGCACGAGCAGTACTTC; cdr3_aa: CASSLGPGQGAHEQYF
j_call: TRBJ2-1; v_call: TRBV5-4; d_call: TRBD1; clone_size: NA; cdr3_nt: TGTGCCAGCAGCTCGACAGGGGGGTTCGATGAGCAGTTCTTC; cdr3_aa: CASSSTGGFDEQFF